This T cell receptor (beta chain) originates from a study of T cell changes during pregnancy in multiple sclerosis. V lost 2 bases, J lost 1 base, and 7 bases lay in between. The CDR3 is 13 residues long. In germline, CDR1 is SGHNT, CDR2 YYREEE (reference sequence). The repertoire was sequenced with immunoSEQ multiplex PCR; TCRdb's copy has only in-frame clones and lacks some. Of around 40,000 clones in the sample, about 92% were seen once. The sequence came from a female donor with multiple sclerosis, enrolled in a pregnancy study. The sequences come from CD8+ T cells from peripheral blood mononuclear cells, collected in the third trimester of pregnancy. The chain links TRBV5-4 to TRBJ2-7; D possibly corresponds to TRBD2 (6 bases). CDR3 region: CASSFGGSYEQYF. The CDR3 DNA reads as TGTGCCAGCAGCTTCGGGGGTTCCTACGAGCAGTACTTC.